This T cell receptor beta chain is drawn from a study of T cell repertoires in cytomegalovirus infection. Study-wide points: It was HLA-C-restricted CMV-specific TCR beta clonotypes that dominated the response ex vivo. Public TCR beta family frequency separated CMV-and-HLA carriers, including in an independent cohort.

Each CDR3 protein is one row after TCRdb ran MiXCR on the reads. The repertoire holds about 300,000 distinct CDR3 sequences, with about 25% as singletons. This CDR3 contains 15 residues. V gave up 4 bases and J gave up 6 bases; unmatched junction bases: 5. Looked up from germline, CDR1 is SGHDT and CDR2 is YYEEEE. This clonotype was detected a few times. The antigen remains unidentified. The V call is TRBV5-6, the J call TRBJ2-3; 13 nucleotides agree with TRBD2. The source is a human donor in good health (CMV status not recorded). Some clones in this sample may be carry-over from other donors' samples. The sample was PBMCs. Written as DNA, the CDR3 is TGTGCCAGCAGCGAGGGACTAGCGGGGTGGGATACGCAGTATTTT. It encodes CASSEGLAGWDTQYF. Looking up the rest from reference TRBV5-6 and TRBJ2-3 gives the full variable domain: DAGVTQSPTHLIKTRGQQVTLRCSPKSGHDTVSWYQQALGQGPQFIFQYYEEEERQRGNFPDRFSGHQFPNYSSELNVNALLLGDSALYLCASSEGLAGWDTQYFGPGTRLTVL.